The 29 T cell receptor beta chains below were found in one sample sequenced in a study of graft-versus-host responses after intestinal transplantation. Antigens for these TCRs are unknown. The repertoire was sequenced with immunoSEQ multiplex PCR; TCRdb's copy has only in-frame clones and lacks some. The top ten clones hold around 0.18% of a sample with 85,000 to 100,000 clones, approximately 90% of them seen once. Sequenced material: unstimulated CD4+ T cells sorted from spleen or lymph node cells, taken before intestinal transplant. All receptors derive from a human donor who received an intestinal transplant.

This chain uses TRBV7-9 with TRBJ2-5; 7 bases fit TRBD1. Germline V lookup: CDR1 SEHNR, CDR2 FQNEAQ (reference sequence). This CDR3 region has 13 residues. V shed 5 bases and J 5 bases; nucleotides not matched to a gene: 5. The CDR3 spells CASSIGGWETQYF. The CDR3 nucleotides are TGTGCCAGCAGCATAGGGGGCTGGGAGACCCAGTACTTC. The whole variable domain, remainder taken from reference TRBV7-9 and TRBJ2-5, is DTGVSQNPRHKITKRGQNVTFRCDPISEHNRLYWYRQTLGQGPEFLTYFQNEAQLEKSRLLSDRFSAERPKGSFSTLEIQRTEQGDSAMYLCASSIGGWETQYFGPGTRLLVL.

This chain connects TRBV6-5 to TRBJ2-7; a possible D gene is TRBD2 (6 bases). Germline CDR1 is MNHEY and CDR2 is SVGAGI. This CDR3 has 14 amino acids. V shed 6 bases and J shed 3 bases, with 15 bases lying between them. This CDR3 reads CASRRGSGFYEQYF. In DNA form, the CDR3 reads TGTGCCAGCAGGCGGGGTAGCGGTTTCTACGAGCAGTACTTC.

The V call is TRBV28, the J call TRBJ2-1, with a tentative D call TRBD1 (5 bases). CDR1 and CDR2 (germline): MDHEN, SYDVKM. V lost 5 bases to trimming and J lost 8 bases, with 22 bases between them. The CDR3 is 16 residues long. As DNA, the CDR3 is TGTGCCAGCAGTCTCCAGGACCGTTTGGGGCTCGATGAGCAGTTCTTC. Encoded protein: CASSLQDRLGLDEQFF.

In the case of this clone: An end of the junction differs from the germline gene, which may be a read error. V is TRBV28 and J is TRBJ2-7; unclear D gene. The CDR3 covers 16 residues. Germline V gene sequence: CDR1 MDHEN, CDR2 SYDVKM. The CDR3 coding sequence is TGTGCCAGCACTTTAGGCCCTAGTTCAAGCTCCTACGAGCAGTACTTC. Its translation is CASTLGPSSSSYEQYF.

The V and J genes are TRBV5-4 and TRBJ1-2, with D perhaps TRBD1 (5 bases). Germline-derived CDR1 and CDR2 are SGHNT and YYREEE (reference sequence). Trimming shortened V by 2 bases and J by 1 base, and 12 bases separated the two germline ends. This CDR3 spans 15 amino acids. CDR3: CASSFQRGGNYGYTF. The CDR3, as DNA: TGTGCCAGCAGCTTTCAGAGGGGAGGTAACTATGGCTACACCTTC.

This chain connects TRBV30 to TRBJ1-1; D might be TRBD1 (5 bases). The CDR3 has 13 residues. Germline CDR1 is GTSNPN and CDR2 is SVGIG (reference sequence). Trimming took 0 bases from V and 8 from J, leaving 13 bases between them. CDR3 in DNA: TGTGCCTGGAGTGTACAAATTCGGACAGAAGCTTTCTTT. This sequence encodes CAWSVQIRTEAFF.

The gene calls are TRBV7-3 and TRBJ2-3; 10 positions match TRBD2. The CDR3 consists of 15 residues. The junction had 6 bases not matched to a gene; V was cut back by 5 bases and J by 4 bases. Germline-derived CDR1 and CDR2 are SGHTA and FQGTGA. The CDR3 spells CASSLTSGTPDTQYF. The CDR3 DNA sequence: TGTGCCAGCAGCCTTACTAGCGGGACACCAGATACGCAGTATTTT.

This chain joins TRBV27 and TRBJ1-2; 8 bases line up with TRBD1. The CDR3 loop spans 12 amino acids. The germline V gene encodes CDR1 MNHEY and CDR2 SMNVEV (reference sequence). J lost 8 bases, V lost 3 bases, and 2 bases had no gene match. DNA for the CDR3: TGTGCCAGCAGTTTCAGGGGGCGCGGCTACACCTTC. Amino acid sequence: CASSFRGRGYTF.

V and J are TRBV2 and TRBJ1-5; D is uncertain. The CDR3 runs to 17 residues. Trimming cost V 0 bases and J 0 bases, with 12 bases left between them. From germline, CDR1 is SNHLY and CDR2 FYNNEI. The CDR3 bases are TGTGCCAGCAGTGAAGCATTACGGGGTTATAGCAATCAGCCCCAGCATTTT. Its protein product is CASSEALRGYSNQPQHF.

This chain links TRBV25-1 with TRBJ1-2; D call uncertain. This CDR3 has 15 amino acids. Germline V gene sequence: CDR1 MGHDK, CDR2 SYGVNS. Trimming took off 1 base at V and 0 bases at J, with 9 bases between the two ends. The CDR3 is CASSESGRANYGYTF. In DNA, the CDR3 is TGTGCCAGCAGTGAATCAGGTCGAGCTAACTATGGCTACACCTTC.

This sequence joins TRBV7-9 and TRBJ2-1; 10 bases line up with TRBD2. V trimming: 3 bases; J trimming: 5 bases; junction bases outside the gene matches: 4. The germline V gene has CDR1 SEHNR and CDR2 FQNEAQ (reference sequence). This CDR3 has 15 amino acids. CDR3 sequence: CASSFWTSGHNEQFF. The CDR3 region has the DNA TGTGCCAGCAGCTTTTGGACTAGCGGACACAATGAGCAGTTCTTC.

V usage is TRBV29-1 and J usage is TRBJ1-2; 9 bases map to TRBD1. The CDR3 is 11 residues long. Per the germline V gene, CDR1 is SQVTM and CDR2 is ANQGSEA. The V and J ends lost 4 bases and 6 bases, in that order; junction bases with no gene match: 0. The CDR3 here is CSVGTGDGYTF. For the CDR3, the DNA is TGCAGCGTTGGGACAGGGGATGGCTACACCTTC.

The chain recombines TRBV7-9 with TRBJ2-3; 12 nucleotides align to TRBD2. The CDR3 is 15 residues long. Germline V gene sequence: CDR1 SEHNR, CDR2 FQNEAQ (reference sequence). The trim removed 5 bases at V and 2 bases at J, leaving 2 bases unmatched. CDR3 coding DNA: TGTGCCAGCAGCCCTAGCGGGGGGGCCACAGATACGCAGTATTTT. Protein product: CASSPSGGATDTQYF.

The chain combines TRBV6-6 with TRBJ2-1; the match to TRBD2 covers 10 bases. J lost 2 bases, V lost 6 bases, and 4 bases had no gene match. From germline, CDR1 is MNHNY and CDR2 SVGAGI (reference sequence). This CDR3 is 15 amino acids long. For the CDR3, the DNA is TGTGCCAGCAGAATAGCGGGAGGCACCTACAATGAGCAGTTCTTC. Its translation is CASRIAGGTYNEQFF.

The chain carries TRBV19 and TRBJ2-5; 12 bases agree with TRBD1. V trimming: 5 bases; J trimming: 5 bases; junction bases outside the gene matches: 6. Looked up from germline, CDR1 is LNHDA and CDR2 is SQIVND (reference sequence). The CDR3 is 15 amino acids. This chain's CDR3 is CASSSGTGGRETQYF. CDR3 bases: TGTGCCAGTAGTTCAGGGACAGGGGGCCGGGAGACCCAGTACTTC.

The V call is TRBV5-1, the J call TRBJ2-1; 14 bases match TRBD2. This CDR3 is built from 17 residues. The germline V gene encodes CDR1 SGHRS and CDR2 YFSETQ. Trimming cost V 4 bases and J 8 bases; bases outside gene matches: 11. The CDR3 protein is CASSGRGLAGVGHEQFF. Here the CDR3 DNA reads TGCGCCAGCAGCGGGCGGGGACTAGCGGGAGTAGGGCATGAGCAGTTCTTC.

J is TRBJ2-7 and V is TRBV9, with D uncertain. The length of the CDR3 is 14 residues. V shed 2 bases and J shed 3 bases, with 12 bases lying between them. Germline-derived CDR1 and CDR2 are SGDLS and YYNGEE. CDR3 sequence: CASSVELNFYEQYF. The CDR3 coding sequence is TGTGCCAGCAGCGTCGAGCTCAACTTCTACGAGCAGTACTTC.

The V and J genes are TRBV4-3 and TRBJ2-6; D might be TRBD2 (5 bases). CDR3 length: 15 amino acids. Germline V gives CDR1 LGHNA, CDR2 YSLEER. With 2 bases removed from V and 2 bases from J, the gap between germline ends came to 7 bases. CDR3 sequence (DNA): TGCGCCAGCAGCCAATCCGGGGCTGGGGCCAACGTCCTGACTTTC. Translation: CASSQSGAGANVLTF.

V gene TRBV19 combines with J gene TRBJ2-7; 10 bases agree with TRBD1. The CDR3 has 13 amino acids. Unmatched junction bases numbered 7, after V lost 9 bases and J lost 5 bases. The germline V gene encodes CDR1 LNHDA and CDR2 SQIVND (reference sequence). CDR3 nucleotide sequence: TGTGCCAGCCGTCCCGGGACAGGGGACGAGCAGTACTTC. Protein: CASRPGTGDEQYF. Supplemented by reference TRBV19 and TRBJ2-7, the full variable domain reads DGGITQSPKYLFRKEGQNVTLSCEQNLNHDAMYWYRQDPGQGLRLIYYSQIVNDFQKGDIAEGYSVSREKKESFPLTVTSAQKNPTAFYLCASRPGTGDEQYFGPGTRLTVT.

The chain recombines TRBV7-9 with TRBJ1-2; D may be TRBD1 (5 bases). V lost 5 bases and J 6 bases, leaving 19 bases between the germline ends. The CDR3 has 15 amino acids. Germline V gene data show CDR1 as SEHNR and CDR2 as FQNEAQ (reference sequence). In DNA form, the CDR3 reads TGTGCCAGCAGCGCCCAGGGCCTACAAGGAAATGGCTACACCTTC. As protein: CASSAQGLQGNGYTF. The full variable domain, completed using reference TRBV7-9 and TRBJ1-2, is DTGVSQNPRHKITKRGQNVTFRCDPISEHNRLYWYRQTLGQGPEFLTYFQNEAQLEKSRLLSDRFSAERPKGSFSTLEIQRTEQGDSAMYLCASSAQGLQGNGYTFGSGTRLTVV.

This clone has just a few counts. The rearrangement links TRBV2 to TRBJ1-3, with 8 bases lining up with TRBD1. Germline-derived CDR1 and CDR2 are SNHLY and FYNNEI. CDR3 length equals 15 residues. Losses at the gene ends were 2 bases for V and 3 bases for J; bases not matched to a gene: 3. The CDR3 loop is CASSEQGAGGNTIYF. CDR3 sequence (DNA): TGTGCCAGCAGTGAACAGGGGGCTGGTGGAAACACCATATATTTT.

V usage is TRBV6-5 and J usage is TRBJ2-7; no clear D gene. The CDR3 runs to 16 residues. V was shortened by 0 bases and J by 0 bases, with 12 bases between the two germline ends. The germline V gene has CDR1 MNHEY and CDR2 SVGAGI. In DNA form, the CDR3 reads TGTGCCAGCAGTTACTCGAGGCCTAGTAGCTCCTACGAGCAGTACTTC. Amino acids: CASSYSRPSSSYEQYF.

This chain joins TRBV9 and TRBJ2-1; D unresolved. Between the trimmed V and J ends, which lost 0 bases and 4 bases, there was a span of 5 bases. Per germline, CDR1 SGDLS and CDR2 YYNGEE. The CDR3 is 13 residues long. CDR3 nucleotides: TGTGCCAGCAGCGTAGGCGAGTACAATGAGCAGTTCTTC. As protein: CASSVGEYNEQFF.

The chain has TRBV28 and TRBJ2-7; 9 bases are a match to TRBD1. From germline, CDR1 is MDHEN and CDR2 SYDVKM. V gave up 7 bases and J gave up 3 bases; unmatched junction bases: 7. The CDR3 length is 14 residues. CDR3 DNA sequence: TGTGCCAGCACCCAGGGACAGGGAAACTACGAGCAGTACTTC. Translating gives CASTQGQGNYEQYF.

A single count supports this clone. This rearrangement joins TRBV7-2 to TRBJ1-5; perhaps TRBD1 as D (5 bases). In germline, CDR1 is SGHTA, CDR2 FQGNSA. Trimming removed 4 bases at V and 0 bases at J, with 7 bases between. CDR3 size: 14 residues. The DNA of the CDR3 is TGTGCCAGCAGCTCCAGGGATAGCAATCAGCCCCAGCATTTT. Translating gives CASSSRDSNQPQHF.

The chain is built from TRBV19 and TRBJ1-2; 7 bases match TRBD1. Germline V gene lookup returns CDR1 LNHDA and CDR2 SQIVND (reference sequence). The CDR3 is 14 residues long. With V trimmed by 7 bases and J by 2 bases, 7 bases remained unmatched. The CDR3, as DNA: TGTGCCAGTAATCGGGACAGACTCAACTATGGCTACACCTTC. Encoded protein: CASNRDRLNYGYTF.

The chain recombines TRBV30 with TRBJ1-1, with D possibly matching TRBD1 (6 bases). Germline values: CDR1 GTSNPN, CDR2 SVGIG (reference sequence). CDR3 size: 12 residues. The V and J ends lost 3 bases and 11 bases respectively, with 16 bases between them. CDR3 loop: CAWRDQGSVAFF. CDR3 nucleotide sequence: TGTGCCTGGAGGGACCAGGGGTCAGTCGCTTTCTTT.

This rearrangement joins TRBV7-3 to TRBJ2-3; the match to TRBD2 covers 8 bases. This CDR3 has 14 amino acids. Germline trimming cut 2 bases from V and 6 bases from J; bases unmatched to any gene: 4. Germline V gene data show CDR1 as SGHTA and CDR2 as FQGTGA. The chain's CDR3 is CASSLLGGADTQYF. The CDR3 nucleotides are TGTGCCAGCAGCTTACTCGGGGGGGCTGATACGCAGTATTTT. Full variable domain (outside the CDR3, taken from reference TRBV7-3 and TRBJ2-3): GAGVSQTPSNKVTEKGKYVELRCDPISGHTALYWYRQSLGQGPEFLIYFQGTGAADDSGLPNDRFFAVRPEGSVSTLKIQRTERGDSAVYLCASSLLGGADTQYFGPGTRLTVL.

This clone was observed a few times. This chain joins TRBV2 and TRBJ2-7; 10 nucleotides align to TRBD2. Germline CDR1 reads SNHLY; CDR2 reads FYNNEI. V lost 9 bases, J lost 2 bases, and 13 bases stayed unmatched. The CDR3 has 16 amino acids. Here the CDR3 DNA reads TGTGCCAGTACACGAATACCGGGACTAGCGACCTACGAGCAGTACTTC. Translated, it gives CASTRIPGLATYEQYF.